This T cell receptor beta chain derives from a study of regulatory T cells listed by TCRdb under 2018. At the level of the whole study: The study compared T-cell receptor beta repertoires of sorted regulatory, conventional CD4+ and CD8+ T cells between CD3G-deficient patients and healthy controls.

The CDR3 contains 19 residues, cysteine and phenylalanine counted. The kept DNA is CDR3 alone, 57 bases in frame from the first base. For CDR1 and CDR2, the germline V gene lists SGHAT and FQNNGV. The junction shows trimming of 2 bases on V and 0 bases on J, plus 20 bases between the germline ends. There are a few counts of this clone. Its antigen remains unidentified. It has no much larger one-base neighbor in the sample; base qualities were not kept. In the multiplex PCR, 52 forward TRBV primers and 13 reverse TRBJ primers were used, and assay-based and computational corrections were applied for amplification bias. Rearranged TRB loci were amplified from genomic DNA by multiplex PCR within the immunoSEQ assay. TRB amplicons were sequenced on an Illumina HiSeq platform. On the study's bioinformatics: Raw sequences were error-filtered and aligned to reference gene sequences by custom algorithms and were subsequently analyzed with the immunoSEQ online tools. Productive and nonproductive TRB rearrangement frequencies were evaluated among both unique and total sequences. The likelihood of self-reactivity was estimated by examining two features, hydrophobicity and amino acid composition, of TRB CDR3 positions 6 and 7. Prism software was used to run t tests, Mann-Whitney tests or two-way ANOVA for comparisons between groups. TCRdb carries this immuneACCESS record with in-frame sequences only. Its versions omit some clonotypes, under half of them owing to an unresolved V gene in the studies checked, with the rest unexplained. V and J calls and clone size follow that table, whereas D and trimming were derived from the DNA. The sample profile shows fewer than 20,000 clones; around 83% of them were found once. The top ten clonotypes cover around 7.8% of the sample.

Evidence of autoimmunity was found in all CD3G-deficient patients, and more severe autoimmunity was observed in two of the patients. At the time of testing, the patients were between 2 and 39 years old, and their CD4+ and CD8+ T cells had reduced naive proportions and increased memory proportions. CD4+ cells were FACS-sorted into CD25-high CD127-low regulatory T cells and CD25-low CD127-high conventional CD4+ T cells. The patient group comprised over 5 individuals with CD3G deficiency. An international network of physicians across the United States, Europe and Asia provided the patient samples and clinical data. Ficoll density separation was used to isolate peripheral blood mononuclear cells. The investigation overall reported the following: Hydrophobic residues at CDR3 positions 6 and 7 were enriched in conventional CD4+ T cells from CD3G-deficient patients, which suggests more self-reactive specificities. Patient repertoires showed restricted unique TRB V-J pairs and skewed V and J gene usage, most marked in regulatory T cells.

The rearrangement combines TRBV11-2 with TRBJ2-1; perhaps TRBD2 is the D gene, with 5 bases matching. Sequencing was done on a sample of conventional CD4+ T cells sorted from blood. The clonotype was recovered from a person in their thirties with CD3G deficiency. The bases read TGTGCCAGCAGCTTAACGGGAACCCGGGCGCTGAGCTCCTACAATGAGCAGTTCTTC. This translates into CASSLTGTRALSSYNEQFF.